These 23 T cell receptor beta chains were all obtained from the same sample, sequenced in a study of post-analysis software for immune sequencing data. Whole-study findings and limits: Among 4 or 5 TRBV segments more frequent in patients than controls were TRBV5-6, TRBV5-1 and TRBV20-1.

Their recognized antigens are unknown. TCR beta cDNA libraries had unique molecular identifiers. TCRdb independently ran MiXCR on the PCR reads; one entry per CDR3 protein. Found here are around 440,000 distinct CDR3 sequences, around 40% of them singletons; the top ten hold roughly an eighth. Sequencing was carried out using blood. Receptors were obtained from a girl between 5 and 17 years old with multiple sclerosis.

This rearrangement joins TRBV20-1 to TRBJ2-6, with a tentative D call TRBD1 (5 bases). The germline CDR1 and CDR2 sequences are DFQATT and SNEGSKA (reference sequence). The length of the CDR3 is 14 residues. The germline V and J ends were trimmed by 6 bases and 4 bases, with 13 bases remaining between them. CDR3 nucleotides: TGCAGTGCCAAGCCAGGGTCCGGGGCCAACGTCCTGACTTTC. This sequence encodes CSAKPGSGANVLTF.

This clonotype was seen more than once but under ten times. This chain links TRBV28 with TRBJ2-1; D uncertain. V lost 2 bases and J 7 bases, leaving 18 bases between the germline ends. Germline values: CDR1 MDHEN, CDR2 SYDVKM. The CDR3 has 16 amino acids. The CDR3 nucleotides are TGTGCCAGCAGTTTAAACGCGGACCGCCTTGGGAATGAGCAGTTCTTC. Translation gives CASSLNADRLGNEQFF.

This clonotype came up a few times. The chain recombines TRBV29-1 with TRBJ1-2; the D gene is possibly TRBD1 (5 bases). Germline V CDR1 and CDR2: SQVTM, ANQGSEA. With 7 bases removed from V and 4 bases from J, the gap between germline ends came to 19 bases. CDR3 length equals 14 residues. The CDR3 sequence is CSAGDGTLFYGYTF. CDR3 coding DNA: TGCAGCGCGGGGGACGGGACGTTGTTCTATGGCTACACCTTC. The complete variable domain, with remaining parts taken from reference TRBV29-1 and TRBJ1-2, reads SAVISQKPSRDICQRGTSLTIQCQVDSQVTMMFWYRQQPGQSLTLIATANQGSEATYESGFVIDKFPISRPNLTFSTLTVSNMSPEDSSIYLCSAGDGTLFYGYTFGSGTRLTVV.

The V call is TRBV29-1, the J call TRBJ1-2; tentatively, D is TRBD1 (6 bases). V was pared by 5 bases and J by 5 bases, with 18 bases between. The germline V gene encodes CDR1 SQVTM and CDR2 ANQGSEA. This CDR3 spans 14 amino acids. In DNA form, the CDR3 reads TGCAGCGTTCCCCCAGGGGTAGGGGGATATGGCTACACCTTC. Amino acids: CSVPPGVGGYGYTF.

This clonotype occurred a few times. This sequence joins TRBV6-1 and TRBJ2-4; possible D gene TRBD2, 6 bases. The J call may be wrong; the DNA end is better matched by TRBJ2-7. Germline CDR1 MNHNS, CDR2 SASEGT. CDR3 length equals 15 residues. The CDR3 DNA follows: TGTGCCAGCAGTGCCCTACGGGGGACGAGATACGAGCAGTACTTC. It specifies CASSALRGTRYEQYF.

The chain has TRBV2 and TRBJ2-1, with a weak D call TRBD2 (7 bases). With 1 base removed from V and 4 bases from J, the gap between germline ends came to 11 bases. Looked up from germline, CDR1 is SNHLY and CDR2 is FYNNEI. This CDR3 is 15 amino acids long. CDR3: CASSEEGGGYNEQFF. The CDR3 region has the DNA TGTGCCAGCAGTGAAGAGGGAGGGGGGTACAATGAGCAGTTCTTC.

The chain is built from TRBV5-1 and TRBJ2-6; maybe TRBD1 (6 bases). Trimming left V 4 bases short and J 1 base short, with 15 bases between. This CDR3 comprises 17 residues. The germline V gene encodes CDR1 SGHRS and CDR2 YFSETQ. The CDR3 DNA reads TGCGCCAGCAGCCCGCAGGGAAGGGGGTCTGGGGCCAACGTCCTGACTTTC. This translates into CASSPQGRGSGANVLTF.

The chain's CDR3 is CSARKGQGSSPQHF. CDR3 coding DNA: TGCAGTGCTAGGAAGGGACAGGGAAGTTCGCCCCAGCATTTT. The chain is built from TRBV20-1 and TRBJ1-5; 9 bases agree with TRBD1. The CDR3 is 14 amino acids. CDR1 and CDR2 from the germline V gene are DFQATT and SNEGSKA (reference sequence). V lost 3 bases and J lost 9; bases outside the gene matches: 9.

Comments on this clonotype: One junction end does not reproduce the germline sequence, and a read error may be involved. V and J are TRBV6-1 and TRBJ2-7; D uncertain. This CDR3 is 12 amino acids long. Germline V gives CDR1 MNHNS, CDR2 SASEGT. The CDR3 loop is CASSLTSYVQYF. DNA of the CDR3: TGTGCCAGCAGTCTAACTTCCTACGTGCAGTACTTC.

The chain has TRBV28 and TRBJ2-4, with D unresolved. V lost 10 bases to trimming and J lost 13 bases, with 17 bases between them. The CDR3 is made up of 11 amino acids. CDR1 and CDR2 from the germline V gene are MDHEN and SYDVKM. CDR3: CATGLLTDQYF. The DNA for the CDR3 is TGTGCCACCGGGCTACTGACGGACCAGTACTTC.

The CDR3 region has the DNA TGCGCCAGCAGCTTGAGGGACAGCGTTAACTATGGCTACACCTTC. This gives the protein CASSLRDSVNYGYTF. The rearrangement links TRBV5-1 to TRBJ1-2, with 7 positions matching TRBD1. The V segment lost 1 base and the J segment 1 base; nucleotides outside the gene matches: 4. The CDR3 covers 15 residues. Germline lookup yields CDR1 SGHRS and CDR2 YFSETQ.

This sequence joins TRBV6-6 and TRBJ2-1; TRBD2 matches at 9 bases. Looked up from germline, CDR1 is MNHNY and CDR2 is SVGAGI (reference sequence). The CDR3 totals 16 residues. The V and J ends lost 4 bases and 0 bases, in that order; junction bases with no gene match: 4. Here the CDR3 reads CASSSDSGSSYNEQFF. The DNA of the CDR3 is TGTGCCAGCAGTTCCGATAGCGGGAGCTCCTACAATGAGCAGTTCTTC.

The chain couples TRBV19 to TRBJ2-2; no firm D call. The CDR3 totals 14 residues. Trimming removed 7 bases from V and 4 bases from J, with 13 bases in between. CDR1 and CDR2 from the germline V gene are LNHDA and SQIVND (reference sequence). The chain's CDR3 is CASTVGLSTGELFF. The DNA of the CDR3 is TGTGCCAGTACGGTCGGGTTGAGCACCGGGGAGCTGTTTTTT. The full variable domain, with the rest looked up from reference TRBV19 and TRBJ2-2, is DGGITQSPKYLFRKEGQNVTLSCEQNLNHDAMYWYRQDPGQGLRLIYYSQIVNDFQKGDIAEGYSVSREKKESFPLTVTSAQKNPTAFYLCASTVGLSTGELFFGEGSRLTVL.

This clonotype has ten or more counts. CDR3 nucleotides: TGCGCCAGCTGGGGGGGTACCGGGGCCAACGTCCTGACTTTC. Encoded protein: CASWGGTGANVLTF. The chain has TRBV10-2 and TRBJ2-6, with 7 bases fitting TRBD2. The germline V gene has CDR1 WSHSY and CDR2 SAAADI. The CDR3 covers 14 residues. Unmatched junction bases numbered 5, after V lost 8 bases and J lost 4 bases.

Of note for this clonotype: One end of the junction fails to match germline, which may point to a read error. CDR3 nucleotide sequence: TGTGCCAGCAGTCGAATAAGACAGGGGGCATACAGTGAGCAGTTCTTC. As protein: CASSRIRQGAYSEQFF. The chain recombines TRBV28 with TRBJ2-1; 10 bases fit TRBD1. Germline CDR1 MDHEN, CDR2 SYDVKM. This CDR3 is 16 amino acids long.

J is TRBJ1-2 and V is TRBV27, with D maybe TRBD1 (6 bases). This CDR3 region has 14 residues. From germline, CDR1 is MNHEY and CDR2 SMNVEV (reference sequence). The germline V and J ends were trimmed by 3 bases and 6 bases, with 14 bases remaining between them. The CDR3 DNA reads TGTGCCAGCAGTTTTAGGGGGGGCACGGATGGCTACACCTTC. Its protein is CASSFRGGTDGYTF.

This clonotype was seen ten or more times. The rearrangement uses TRBV12-3 or TRBV12-4 and TRBJ2-4; 9 bases align to TRBD1. The CDR3 totals 14 residues. V shed 9 bases, J shed 6 bases, and the junction held 9 bases outside the gene matches. CDR3: CASGTGKGGNIQYF. DNA for the CDR3: TGTGCCAGTGGGACAGGGAAGGGGGGAAACATTCAGTACTTC.

The chain links TRBV29-1 to TRBJ2-5; D is ambiguous. CDR1 is SQVTM, CDR2 ANQGSEA, per germline. The CDR3 extends over 12 amino acids. V shed 4 bases and J shed 3 bases, with 9 bases lying between them. The CDR3 region is CSVGRLEETQYF. CDR3 nucleotide sequence: TGCAGCGTTGGACGGCTAGAAGAGACCCAGTACTTC.

Only a few counts were recorded for this clonotype. The gene calls are TRBV28 and TRBJ2-3, with D tentatively TRBD2 (5 bases). This CDR3 comprises 16 residues. V was cut by 2 bases and J by 9 bases, with 21 bases left in between. Germline V lookup: CDR1 MDHEN, CDR2 SYDVKM. CDR3 in DNA: TGTGCCAGCAGTTTAATTCGCGGGTCTGGCCTTCGGACGCAGTATTTT. Encoded protein: CASSLIRGSGLRTQYF.

This clonotype was seen only a few times. The V and J genes are TRBV2 and TRBJ1-2; a possible D gene is TRBD1 (5 bases). Germline CDR1 is SNHLY and CDR2 is FYNNEI. This CDR3 region has 14 residues. The V and J ends lost 4 bases and 7 bases respectively, with 16 bases between them. The CDR3 is CASSVLKGVGGYTF. CDR3 nucleotide sequence: TGTGCCAGCAGTGTTCTTAAAGGGGTTGGTGGCTACACCTTC.

V is TRBV15 and J is TRBJ2-1; 9 positions agree with TRBD2. The CDR3 extends over 16 amino acids. V gave up 1 base and J gave up 5 bases; unmatched junction bases: 6. Germline CDR1 and CDR2: LNHNV and YYDKDF (reference sequence). The CDR3 DNA sequence: TGTGCCACCAGCAGAGCAAGGACTAGCGTTAACAATGAGCAGTTCTTC. Translated, it gives CATSRARTSVNNEQFF.

The chain recombines TRBV6-5 with TRBJ2-7; TRBD1 matches 7 bases. Trimming at V came to 10 bases and at J to 3 bases, leaving 15 bases not matched to a gene. Germline assignment: CDR1 MNHEY and CDR2 SVGAGI. The CDR3 covers 15 residues. DNA of the CDR3: TGTGCCAACAGGGGAACTGACGGATACATCTACGAGCAGTACTTC. Protein sequence: CANRGTDGYIYEQYF.

This chain connects TRBV6-1 to TRBJ1-1; a possible D gene is TRBD1 (5 bases). CDR1 is MNHNS and CDR2 is SASEGT in the germline V gene. The CDR3 contains 16 residues. Between the trimmed V and J ends, which lost 4 bases and 0 bases, there was a span of 15 bases. CDR3 nucleotide sequence: TGTGCCAGCAGTGGGGCCAGAGGGGTTTTGAACACTGAAGCTTTCTTT. It specifies CASSGARGVLNTEAFF.